This T cell receptor (beta chain) originates from a study of cytomegalovirus exposure and HLA in healthy donors. Study conclusions and caveats: Excluded: some indistinguishable V segments such as TRBV6-2 and TRBV6-3.

PCR used 60 Vbeta primers and 13 Jbeta primers. The assay was immunoSEQ multiplex PCR, and TCRdb's table has in-frame clones only and misses some. Here the sample spans 180,000 or so clones, just over 75% being singletons. A word on this clone: The target antigen is unknown.

Trimming pared 7 bases from V and 1 base from J, leaving 7 bases between. Per germline, CDR1 MNHNY and CDR2 SVGAGI (reference sequence). The CDR3 runs 13 residues. The origin of this receptor is a man aged 18 to 29 in good health and CMV-seronegative. Sequenced material: PBMCs. The V gene is TRBV6-6, the J gene TRBJ1-4; D is uncertain. In DNA form, the CDR3 reads TGTGCCAGCACTCGGGTAACTAATGAAAAACTGTTTTTT. It translates to CASTRVTNEKLFF.